The following is a TCR beta chain sequence with its context. What it recognizes is unknown. Ranging in age from about 6 to 90, the donors were healthy Caucasian individuals from Russia. No fewer than 6 million PBMCs went into each sample. A second PCR of roughly 7 to 11 cycles used a sample-barcoded 5' primer and a J-beta primer mix. MiXCR, run by TCRdb on the 5' RACE reads, gives a single entry per CDR3 protein. The table lists over 1,200,000 distinct CDR3 sequences, roughly 60% of them singletons. These data are taken from a study of blood T cells in healthy people across ages. General study results and limits: The percentage of naive T cells correlated strongly with TCR beta diversity. Estimated diversity that came from one million T cells was considered an underestimate.

The CDR3 has 16 amino acids. In germline, CDR1 is PRHDT, CDR2 FYEKMQ (reference sequence). Trimming took off 5 bases at V and 0 bases at J, with 15 bases between the two ends. J is TRBJ2-3 and V is TRBV13; D is unclear. The TCR comes from a man between 18 and 35 years old in good health. The material sequenced was blood. The CDR3 region has the DNA TGTGCCAGCAGCCGGATGGGAACCCTTAGCACAGATACGCAGTATTTT. Translated: CASSRMGTLSTDTQYF.